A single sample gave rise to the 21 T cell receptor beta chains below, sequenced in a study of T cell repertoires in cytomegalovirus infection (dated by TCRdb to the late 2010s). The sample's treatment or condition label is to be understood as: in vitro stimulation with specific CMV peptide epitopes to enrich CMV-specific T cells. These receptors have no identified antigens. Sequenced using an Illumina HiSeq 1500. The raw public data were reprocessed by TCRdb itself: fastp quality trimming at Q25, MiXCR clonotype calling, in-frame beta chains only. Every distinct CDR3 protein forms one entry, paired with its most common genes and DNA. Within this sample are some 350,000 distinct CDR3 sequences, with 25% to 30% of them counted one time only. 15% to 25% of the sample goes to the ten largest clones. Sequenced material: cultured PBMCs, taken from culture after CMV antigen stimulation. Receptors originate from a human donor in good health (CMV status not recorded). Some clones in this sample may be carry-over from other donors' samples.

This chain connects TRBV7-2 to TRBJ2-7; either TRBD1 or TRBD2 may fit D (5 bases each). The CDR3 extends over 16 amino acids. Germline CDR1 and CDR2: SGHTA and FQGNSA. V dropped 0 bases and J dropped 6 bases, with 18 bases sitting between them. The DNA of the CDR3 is TGTGCCAGCAGCTTAGCGGGACCCCTGACGTCGAGCGAGCAGTACTTC. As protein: CASSLAGPLTSSEQYF.

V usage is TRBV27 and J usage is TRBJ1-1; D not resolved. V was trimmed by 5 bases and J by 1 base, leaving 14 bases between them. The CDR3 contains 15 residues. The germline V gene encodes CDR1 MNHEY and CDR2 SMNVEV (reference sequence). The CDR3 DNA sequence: TGTGCCAGCAGTCCCCTGTCGCAAAGGAACACTGAAGCTTTCTTT. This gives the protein CASSPLSQRNTEAFF.

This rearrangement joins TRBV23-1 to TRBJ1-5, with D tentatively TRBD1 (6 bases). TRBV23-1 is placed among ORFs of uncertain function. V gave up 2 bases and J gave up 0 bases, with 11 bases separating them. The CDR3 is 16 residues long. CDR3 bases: TGCGCCAGCAGTCAAGGGGGCGCGTATAGCAATCAGCCCCAGCATTTT. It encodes CASSQGGAYSNQPQHF.

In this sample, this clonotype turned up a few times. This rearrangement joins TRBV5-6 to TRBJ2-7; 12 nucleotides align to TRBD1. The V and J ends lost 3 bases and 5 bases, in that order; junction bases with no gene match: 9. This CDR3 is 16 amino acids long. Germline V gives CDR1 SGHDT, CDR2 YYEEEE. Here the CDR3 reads CASSWPPGQGAHEQYF. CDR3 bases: TGTGCCAGCAGCTGGCCGCCGGGACAGGGGGCCCACGAGCAGTACTTC. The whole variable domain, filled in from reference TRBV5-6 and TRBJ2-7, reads DAGVTQSPTHLIKTRGQQVTLRCSPKSGHDTVSWYQQALGQGPQFIFQYYEEEERQRGNFPDRFSGHQFPNYSSELNVNALLLGDSALYLCASSWPPGQGAHEQYFGPGTRLTVT.

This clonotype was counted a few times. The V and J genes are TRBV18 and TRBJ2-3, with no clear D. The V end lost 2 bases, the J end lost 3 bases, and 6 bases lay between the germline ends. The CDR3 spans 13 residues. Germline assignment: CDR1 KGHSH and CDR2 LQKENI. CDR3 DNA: TGTGCCAGCTCACCATCCCGGACAGATACGCAGTATTTT. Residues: CASSPSRTDTQYF.

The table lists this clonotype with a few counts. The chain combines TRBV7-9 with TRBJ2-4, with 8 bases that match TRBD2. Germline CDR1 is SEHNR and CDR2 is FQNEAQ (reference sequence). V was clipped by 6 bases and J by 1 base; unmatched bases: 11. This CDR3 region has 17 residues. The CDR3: CASSLLTGGAAKNIQYF. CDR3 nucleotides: TGTGCCAGCAGTTTACTAACCGGGGGGGCGGCCAAAAACATTCAGTACTTC.

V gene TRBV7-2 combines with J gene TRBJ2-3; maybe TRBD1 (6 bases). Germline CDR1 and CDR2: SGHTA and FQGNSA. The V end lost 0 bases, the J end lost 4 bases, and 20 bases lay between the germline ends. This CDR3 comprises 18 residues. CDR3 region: CASSLATWTVNRADTQYF. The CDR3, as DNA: TGTGCCAGCAGCTTAGCGACTTGGACAGTTAATCGAGCAGATACGCAGTATTTT.

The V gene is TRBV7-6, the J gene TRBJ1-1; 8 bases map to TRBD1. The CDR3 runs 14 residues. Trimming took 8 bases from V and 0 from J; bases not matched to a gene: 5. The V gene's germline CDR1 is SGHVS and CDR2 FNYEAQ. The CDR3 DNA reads TGTGCCAGCCTCGGGACAGGACTGAACACTGAAGCTTTCTTT. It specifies CASLGTGLNTEAFF.

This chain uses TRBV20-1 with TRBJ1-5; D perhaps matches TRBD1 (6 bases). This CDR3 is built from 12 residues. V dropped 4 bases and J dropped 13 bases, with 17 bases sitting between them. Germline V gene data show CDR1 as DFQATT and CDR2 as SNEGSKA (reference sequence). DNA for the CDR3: TGCAGTGCTAAGGGGGGCCCATATACGCAGCATTTT. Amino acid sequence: CSAKGGPYTQHF.

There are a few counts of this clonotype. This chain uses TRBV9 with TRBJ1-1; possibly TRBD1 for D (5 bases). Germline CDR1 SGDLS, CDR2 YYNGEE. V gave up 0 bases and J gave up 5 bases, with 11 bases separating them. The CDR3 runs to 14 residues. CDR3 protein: CASSVGGFETEAFF. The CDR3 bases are TGTGCCAGCAGCGTAGGGGGGTTCGAGACTGAAGCTTTCTTT.

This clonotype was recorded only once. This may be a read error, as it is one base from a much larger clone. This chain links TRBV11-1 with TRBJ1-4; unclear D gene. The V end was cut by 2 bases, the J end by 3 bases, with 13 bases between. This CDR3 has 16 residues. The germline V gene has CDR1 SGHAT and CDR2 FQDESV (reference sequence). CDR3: CASSLKPRAANEKLFF. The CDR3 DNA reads TGTGCCAGCAGCTTAAAGCCCCGAGCAGCTAATGAAAAACTGTTTTTT.

Here the CDR3 reads CASSPGTGVQETQYF. CDR3 nucleotide sequence: TGTGCCAGCAGCCCCGGGACAGGGGTTCAAGAGACCCAGTACTTC. This sequence joins TRBV27 and TRBJ2-5; 10 positions agree with TRBD1. Germline V gives CDR1 MNHEY, CDR2 SMNVEV (reference sequence). The CDR3 is made up of 15 amino acids. With 6 bases clipped from V and 2 bases from J, the junction kept 6 bases outside the gene matches.

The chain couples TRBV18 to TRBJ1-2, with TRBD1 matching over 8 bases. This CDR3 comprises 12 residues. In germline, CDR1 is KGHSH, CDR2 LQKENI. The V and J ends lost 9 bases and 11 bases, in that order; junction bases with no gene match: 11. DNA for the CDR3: TGTGCCAGTTCCGGGACAGGCCCATGGTACACCTTC. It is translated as CASSGTGPWYTF.

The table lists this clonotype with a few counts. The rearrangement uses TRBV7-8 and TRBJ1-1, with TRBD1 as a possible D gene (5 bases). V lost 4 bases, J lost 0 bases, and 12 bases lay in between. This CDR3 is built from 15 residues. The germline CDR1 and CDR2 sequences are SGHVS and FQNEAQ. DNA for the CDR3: TGTGCCAGCAGCTCGAACAGGATCATGAACACTGAAGCTTTCTTT. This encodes CASSSNRIMNTEAFF.

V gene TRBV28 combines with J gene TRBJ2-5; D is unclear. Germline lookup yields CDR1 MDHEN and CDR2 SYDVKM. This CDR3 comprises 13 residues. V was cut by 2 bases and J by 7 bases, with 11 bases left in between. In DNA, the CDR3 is TGTGCCAGCAGTTTAACCGCCGCGAGGACCCAGTACTTC. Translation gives CASSLTAARTQYF.

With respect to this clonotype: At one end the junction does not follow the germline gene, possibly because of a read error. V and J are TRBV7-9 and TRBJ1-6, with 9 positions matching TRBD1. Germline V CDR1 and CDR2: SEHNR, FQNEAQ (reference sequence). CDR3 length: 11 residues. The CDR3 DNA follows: TGTGCCAGCAGCGCGGGACAGGGCTCCCATTTT. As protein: CASSAGQGSHF. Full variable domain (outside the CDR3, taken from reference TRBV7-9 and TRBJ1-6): DTGVSQNPRHKITKRGQNVTFRCDPISEHNRLYWYRQTLGQGPEFLTYFQNEAQLEKSRLLSDRFSAERPKGSFSTLEIQRTEQGDSAMYLCASSAGQGSHFGNGTRLTVT.

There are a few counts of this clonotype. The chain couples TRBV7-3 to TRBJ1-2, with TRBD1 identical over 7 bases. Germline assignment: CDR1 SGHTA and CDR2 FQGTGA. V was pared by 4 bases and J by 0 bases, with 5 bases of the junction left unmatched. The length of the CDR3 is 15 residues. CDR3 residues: CASSSTGEPNYGYTF. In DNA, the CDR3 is TGTGCCAGCAGCTCCACAGGGGAACCTAACTATGGCTACACCTTC.

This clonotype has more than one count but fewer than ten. The CDR3 sequence: CASSLGPLSYEQYF. CDR3 nucleotide sequence: TGTGCCAGCAGCTTGGGACCGCTATCCTACGAGCAGTACTTC. This rearrangement joins TRBV5-5 to TRBJ2-7, with unresolved D. Trimming removed 0 bases from V and 1 base from J, with 8 bases in between. This CDR3 is 14 amino acids long. CDR1 and CDR2 from the germline V gene are SGHKS and YYEKEE (reference sequence).

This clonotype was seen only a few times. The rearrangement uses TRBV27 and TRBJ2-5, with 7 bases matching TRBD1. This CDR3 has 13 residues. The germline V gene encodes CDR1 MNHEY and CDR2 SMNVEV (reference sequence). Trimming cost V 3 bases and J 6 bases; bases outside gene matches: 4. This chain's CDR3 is CASSFDREQTQYF. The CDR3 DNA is TGTGCCAGCAGTTTTGACAGGGAACAGACCCAGTACTTC.

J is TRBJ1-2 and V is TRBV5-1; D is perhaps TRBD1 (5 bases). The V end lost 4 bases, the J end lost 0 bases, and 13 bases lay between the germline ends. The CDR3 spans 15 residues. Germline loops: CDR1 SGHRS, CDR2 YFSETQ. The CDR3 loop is CASSPTTDPNYGYTF. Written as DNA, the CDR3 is TGCGCCAGCAGCCCGACGACAGATCCTAACTATGGCTACACCTTC. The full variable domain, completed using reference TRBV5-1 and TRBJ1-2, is KAGVTQTPRYLIKTRGQQVTLSCSPISGHRSVSWYQQTPGQGLQFLFEYFSETQRNKGNFPGRFSGRQFSNSRSEMNVSTLELGDSALYLCASSPTTDPNYGYTFGSGTRLTVV.

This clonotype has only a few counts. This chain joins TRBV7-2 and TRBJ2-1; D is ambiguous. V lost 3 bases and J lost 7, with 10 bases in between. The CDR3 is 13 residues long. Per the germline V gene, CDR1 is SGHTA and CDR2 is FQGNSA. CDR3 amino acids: CASSLGWSNEQFF. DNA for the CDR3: TGTGCCAGCAGCTTGGGCTGGTCGAATGAGCAGTTCTTC.